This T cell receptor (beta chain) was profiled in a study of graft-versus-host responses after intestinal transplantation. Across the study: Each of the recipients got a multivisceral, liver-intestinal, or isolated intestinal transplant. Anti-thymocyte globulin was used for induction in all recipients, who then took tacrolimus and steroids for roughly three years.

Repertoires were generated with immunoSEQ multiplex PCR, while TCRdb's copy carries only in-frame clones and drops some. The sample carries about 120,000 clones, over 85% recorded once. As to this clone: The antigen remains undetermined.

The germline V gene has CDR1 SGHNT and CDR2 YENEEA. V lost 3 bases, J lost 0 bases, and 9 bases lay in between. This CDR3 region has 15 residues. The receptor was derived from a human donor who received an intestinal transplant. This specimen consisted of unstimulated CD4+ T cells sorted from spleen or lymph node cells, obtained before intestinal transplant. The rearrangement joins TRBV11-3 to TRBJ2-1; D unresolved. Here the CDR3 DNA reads TGTGCCAGCAGCTTGGGCAGCCACTCCTACAATGAGCAGTTCTTC. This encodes CASSLGSHSYNEQFF.